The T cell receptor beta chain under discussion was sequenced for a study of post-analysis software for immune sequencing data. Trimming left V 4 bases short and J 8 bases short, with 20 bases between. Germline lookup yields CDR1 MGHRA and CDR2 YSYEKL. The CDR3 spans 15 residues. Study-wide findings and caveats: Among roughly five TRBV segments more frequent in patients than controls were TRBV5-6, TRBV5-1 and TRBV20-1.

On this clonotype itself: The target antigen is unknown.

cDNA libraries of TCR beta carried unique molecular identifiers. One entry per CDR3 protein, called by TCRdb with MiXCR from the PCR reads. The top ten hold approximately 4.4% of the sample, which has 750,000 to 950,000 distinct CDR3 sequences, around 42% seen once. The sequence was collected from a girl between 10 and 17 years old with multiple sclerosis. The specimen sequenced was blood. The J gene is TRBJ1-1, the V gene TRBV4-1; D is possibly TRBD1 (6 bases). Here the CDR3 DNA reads TGCGCCAGCAGCCTCAGTGGTACAGGGTCAACAGAAGCTTTCTTT. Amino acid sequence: CASSLSGTGSTEAFF.